This T cell receptor beta chain was sequenced during a study of shared clonotypes between healthy human individuals. Study-level background: Plates per donor: three CD4 naive, three CD4 memory, two CD8 naive, one CD8 memory. Overall study findings and caveats: Sharing across several donors was seen in roughly 5% of naive CD4 clonotypes.

Nashville, Tennessee was home to all donors, who were Caucasian adults. Methods used by the authors: Junction-only sequences without quality scores were provided by ImmunoSEQ, so filtering was different. Sequencing used immunoSEQ multiplex PCR; TCRdb keeps in-frame clones, though not all of them. V, J and clone size are taken as reported in that table, and D and trimming were inferred from the DNA itself. The sample holds 950,000 to 1,100,000 clones, about 75% seen once. Turning to this clone: The antigen is undetermined.

Germline values: CDR1 SGHNT, CDR2 YENEEA. This CDR3 contains 15 residues. The V end was cut by 3 bases, the J end by 0 bases, with 8 bases between. The source is a man younger than 35 in good health. Material: memory CD4+ T cells sorted from blood. This sample's subset: CD45RA-negative fraction. The chain uses TRBV11-3 and TRBJ2-2; unclear D gene. The CDR3, as DNA: TGTGCCAGCAGCTTGTTCGGAACGAACACCGGGGAGCTGTTTTTT. Translating gives CASSLFGTNTGELFF.